This T cell receptor beta chain was recorded in a study of post-analysis software for immune sequencing data. Notes on the study in general: Comparison of patients with controls showed five TRBV segments more frequent in patients, TRBV5-6, TRBV5-1 and TRBV20-1 among them. Normalized Chao1 diversity was significantly lower in multiple sclerosis patients than in controls. The authors found that F measure strongly co-clustered same-batch samples.

Sequencing libraries made from TCR beta cDNA carried unique molecular identifiers. Each batch of about 0.95 to 11 million T cells produced roughly 0.5 million cDNA molecules. Each CDR3 protein is one row after TCRdb ran MiXCR on the PCR reads. Of roughly 650,000 distinct CDR3 sequences listed, around 60% are singletons. V was clipped by 4 bases and J by 4 bases, with 11 bases between them. The CDR3 contains 12 residues. The germline CDR1 and CDR2 sequences are SQVTM and ANQGSEA. In regard to this clonotype: Its antigen is still unknown.

The material sequenced was blood. The chain is built from TRBV29-1 and TRBJ2-7; D is perhaps TRBD1 (5 bases). This TCR derives from a girl aged 2-15 years with multiple sclerosis. CDR3 loop: CSVGRVGYEQYF. The CDR3 nucleotides are TGCAGCGTTGGCAGGGTGGGGTACGAGCAGTACTTC.